Each of the 2 T cell receptor beta chains below was sequenced from the same sample in a study of CD8 T cells in Susac syndrome. After extraction with the RNeasy kit, about 0.45 to 1 ug of the RNA was reverse transcribed using random hexamers. Each CDR3 protein gets one entry after TCRdb re-called the immunoSEQ multiplex PCR reads with MiXCR. The table includes approximately 150,000 distinct CDR3 sequences, 90% to 97% detected once. Input material: CD4+ T cells from PBMCs. These receptors originate from a human donor with Susac syndrome.

This rearrangement joins TRBV2 to TRBJ2-4; 7 bases match TRBD2. The CDR3 loop spans 15 amino acids. Losses at the gene ends were 1 base for V and 8 bases for J; bases not matched to a gene: 8. Germline CDR1 is SNHLY and CDR2 is FYNNEI. CDR3 bases: TGTGCCAGCAGTGAAGTCGCCGGGGGGATGGACATTCAGTACTTC. Residues: CASSEVAGGMDIQYF.

The chain is built from TRBV10-3 and TRBJ2-7; 10 bases agree with TRBD2. Germline loops: CDR1 ENHRY, CDR2 SYGVKD. The CDR3 is 17 residues long. The V segment lost 0 bases and the J segment 5 bases; nucleotides outside the gene matches: 10. The CDR3 coding sequence is TGTGCCATCAGTGAGTCGGCCCTTGGTCTAGCGGGGGACGAGCAGTACTTC. This translates into CAISESALGLAGDEQYF.